The sequence of this TCR beta chain was determined in a study of T cell changes during pregnancy in multiple sclerosis. Generated by immunoSEQ multiplex PCR, the TCRdb table keeps only in-frame clones and is missing some. The table records around 24,000 clones, more than 85% of them present only once. The receptor's source is a female donor in good health, enrolled as a control in a pregnancy study. This material consisted of CD4+ T cells from peripheral blood mononuclear cells, taken in the second trimester of pregnancy.

As DNA, the CDR3 is TGTGCCAGCAGCTCTAGACAGGGAATGAACACTGAAGCTTTCTTT. Its translation: CASSSRQGMNTEAFF. V gene TRBV7-2 combines with J gene TRBJ1-1, with 7 positions matching TRBD1. The CDR3 runs 15 residues. Germline CDR1 is SGHTA and CDR2 is FQGNSA. Trimming at V came to 4 bases and at J to 0 bases, leaving 5 bases not matched to a gene.